This T cell receptor (beta chain) was retrieved from a study of T cells expressing NK-cell markers. Broader study findings: Four donors showed these clonotypes also leading the CD3+CD56-NKG2C+ fraction.

Production of TCR beta cDNA relied on 5'RACE template switching with UMIs. TCRdb re-analyzed the 5' RACE reads; it lists each CDR3 protein once, without DNA. Its table records 140,000 or so distinct CDR3 sequences. Details on this clonotype: The antigen is not known.

CDR3 length: 16 amino acids. Germline V gives CDR1 MNHEY, CDR2 SVGAGI. This chain connects TRBV6-5 to TRBJ2-2; TCRdb's D call, TRBD1, is unchecked because there is no DNA. Sequencing was performed on blood T cells: a sorted CD56 or NKG2C T cell subset, CD4+ or CD8+ T cells, or bulk PBMC T cells (not recorded which). This sequence was found in a man aged 18 to 30 in good health. CDR3 sequence: CASSFTGFSGTGELFF.